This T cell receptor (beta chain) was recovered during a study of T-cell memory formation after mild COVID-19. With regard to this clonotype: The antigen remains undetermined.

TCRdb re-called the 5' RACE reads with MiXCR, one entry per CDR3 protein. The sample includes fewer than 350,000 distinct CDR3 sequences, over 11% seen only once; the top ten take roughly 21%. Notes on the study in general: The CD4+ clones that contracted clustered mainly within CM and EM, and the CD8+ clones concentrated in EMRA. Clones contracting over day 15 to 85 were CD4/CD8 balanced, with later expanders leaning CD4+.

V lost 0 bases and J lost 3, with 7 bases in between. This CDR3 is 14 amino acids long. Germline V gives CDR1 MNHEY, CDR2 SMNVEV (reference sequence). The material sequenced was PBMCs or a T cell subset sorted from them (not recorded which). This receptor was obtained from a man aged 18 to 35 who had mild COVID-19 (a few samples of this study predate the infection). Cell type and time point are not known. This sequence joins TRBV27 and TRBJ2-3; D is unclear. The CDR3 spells CASSLSESTDTQYF. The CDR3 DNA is TGTGCCAGCAGTTTATCGGAGTCAACAGATACGCAGTATTTT.